The sequence of this T cell receptor (beta chain) was determined in a study of T cell responses to AZD1222 COVID-19 vaccine. The length of the CDR3 is 17 residues. Trimming took off 6 bases at V and 2 bases at J, with 20 bases between the two ends. Germline V gene sequence: CDR1 ENHRY, CDR2 SYGVKD. TCRdb's table, derived via immunoSEQ multiplex PCR, lists solely in-frame clones and lacks some. The sample lists roughly 110,000 clones, about 83% occurring once. The source was peripheral blood, collected on day 0 of AZD1222 vaccination. This TCR derives from an adult in good health. The chain couples TRBV10-3 to TRBJ2-1; D is possibly TRBD2 (6 bases). CDR3 nucleotides: TGTGCCATCAGCGCAAAGGGACTGGGCTTGGCCTACAATGAGCAGTTCTTC. Its translation is CAISAKGLGLAYNEQFF.